The T cell receptor beta chain under discussion was sequenced for a study of early T cells in non-severe SARS-CoV-2 infection. Looking at the study overall: Sequencing was performed on bulk RNA from unsorted whole blood, leaving chains unpaired.

Separate cDNA molecules each had unique molecular identifiers attached to them. TCRdb redid the calling of the 5' RACE reads with MiXCR, one entry per CDR3 protein. The table records around 30,000 distinct CDR3 sequences, around 4.2% of them present only once. The CDR3 contains 15 residues. The V end was cut by 3 bases, the J end by 3 bases, with 12 bases between. At least ten counts were recorded for this clonotype. The antigen remains undetermined. Study outcomes and limitations: Sequences matched to VDJdb favored anti-spike CD8 responses, while private and CD4 specificities were missed.

What was sequenced was whole blood. The TCR was taken from an adult who was a healthcare worker with PCR-confirmed SARS-CoV-2 infection or an uninfected control (not recorded which). This chain joins TRBV12-3 or TRBV12-4 and TRBJ2-1, with D perhaps matching TRBD2 (6 bases). The CDR3 coding sequence is TGTGCCAGCAGTTTGCGGGGAGAGGTCTACAATGAGCAGTTCTTC. This codes for CASSLRGEVYNEQFF.